These 18 T cell receptor beta chains originate from one sample sequenced in a study of T cell responses to AZD1222 COVID-19 vaccine. Measured with immunoSEQ multiplex PCR; TCRdb has only the in-frame clones, and not every one. The sample has about 67,000 clones; roughly 85% are singletons. This specimen consisted of peripheral blood, obtained 28 days after the second AZD1222 dose. The receptors stem from an adult who received the AZD1222 COVID-19 vaccine.

The chain recombines TRBV19 with TRBJ2-7; D unclear. There are 12 residues in the CDR3. The V gene lost 3 bases and the J gene lost 5 bases, with 8 bases spanning the gap. CDR1 is LNHDA, CDR2 SQIVND, per germline (reference sequence). CDR3 amino acids: CASSIPGNEQYF. CDR3 in DNA: TGTGCCAGTAGTATCCCGGGTAACGAGCAGTACTTC.

This sequence joins TRBV5-1 and TRBJ1-4; TRBD1 aligns across 7 bases. In germline, CDR1 is SGHRS, CDR2 YFSETQ. Trimming at V came to 4 bases and at J to 4 bases, leaving 7 bases not matched to a gene. The CDR3 runs to 15 residues. CDR3 coding DNA: TGCGCCAGCAGCACAGGGGAATTCGGTAATGAAAAACTGTTTTTT. As protein: CASSTGEFGNEKLFF.

This clone was detected a few times. This chain uses TRBV28 with TRBJ1-2; 12 nucleotides match TRBD1. Germline CDR1 is MDHEN and CDR2 is SYDVKM. This CDR3 is 15 amino acids long. The trim removed 1 base at V and 4 bases at J, leaving 1 base unmatched. This CDR3 is CASSLSGQGAYGYTF. For the CDR3, the DNA is TGTGCCAGCAGTTTATCGGGACAGGGGGCCTATGGCTACACCTTC.

The chain uses TRBV7-9 and TRBJ1-2; D not certain. The V and J ends lost 4 bases and 3 bases respectively, with 9 bases between them. This CDR3 is built from 13 residues. Germline V lookup: CDR1 SEHNR, CDR2 FQNEAQ (reference sequence). CDR3 region: CASSSSEYYGYTF. The CDR3 coding sequence is TGTGCCAGCAGCTCGTCGGAGTACTATGGCTACACCTTC.

This clone came up once. V is TRBV10-3 and J is TRBJ2-7; D is perhaps TRBD1 (5 bases). The germline CDR1 and CDR2 sequences are ENHRY and SYGVKD. Deletions cut 2 bases from V and 3 bases from J, with 14 bases between. This CDR3 is built from 15 residues. Written as DNA, the CDR3 is TGTGCCATCAGTGAGGGGTTTCAGGGCGACTACGAGCAGTACTTC. Its translation: CAISEGFQGDYEQYF.

The V call is TRBV5-8, the J call TRBJ1-1; tentatively, D is TRBD1 (6 bases). Looked up from germline, CDR1 is SGHTS and CDR2 is YDEGEE. Trimming took 4 bases from V and 3 from J, leaving 19 bases between them. The CDR3 is 16 amino acids. CDR3: CASSPAAGTTYTEAFF. The CDR3, as DNA: TGTGCCAGCAGCCCGGCCGCTGGGACAACATACACTGAAGCTTTCTTT.

The chain uses TRBV28 and TRBJ1-2; no clear D. The CDR3 runs 12 residues. The V and J ends lost 7 bases and 4 bases respectively, with 10 bases between them. Germline V lookup: CDR1 MDHEN, CDR2 SYDVKM. The CDR3: CASNWGPYGYTF. In nucleotides, the CDR3 is TGTGCCAGCAATTGGGGTCCCTATGGCTACACCTTC.

The chain links TRBV11-2 to TRBJ2-5; TRBD1 or TRBD2 may be the D gene (6 bases each). V was shortened by 4 bases and J by 7 bases, with 19 bases between the two germline ends. The germline V gene encodes CDR1 SGHAT and CDR2 FQNNGV. This CDR3 is built from 15 residues. CDR3 in amino acids: CASSSAGQGTRTQYF. The DNA of the CDR3 is TGTGCCAGCAGCTCCGCGGGACAAGGAACTAGGACCCAGTACTTC.

The V call is TRBV5-1, the J call TRBJ2-1; 9 bases agree with TRBD2. The germline CDR1 and CDR2 sequences are SGHRS and YFSETQ. The CDR3 loop spans 16 amino acids. J lost 0 bases, V lost 4 bases, and 5 bases had no gene match. CDR3 sequence: CASSPRAGGSYNEQFF. Here the CDR3 DNA reads TGCGCCAGCAGCCCCCGAGCGGGGGGCTCCTACAATGAGCAGTTCTTC.

This chain joins TRBV11-2 and TRBJ2-3, with D tentatively TRBD2 (6 bases). Germline-derived CDR1 and CDR2 are SGHAT and FQNNGV. Deletions cut 1 base from V and 0 bases from J, with 14 bases between. There are 17 residues in the CDR3. The CDR3 is CASSLVSRAGSTDTQYF. The CDR3 DNA reads TGTGCCAGCAGCTTAGTGTCCAGGGCGGGGAGCACAGATACGCAGTATTTT.

The chain has TRBV21-1 and TRBJ1-1; the D call of TRBD1 is as the table states it, not checked on the DNA. TRBV21-1 is a pseudogene. CDR3 size: 16 residues. The CDR3: CASSKRDREEDTEAFF. CDR3 DNA sequence: TGTGCCAGCAGCAAAAGGGACAGGGAAGAGGACACTGAAGCTTTCTTT.

The chain couples TRBV7-8 to TRBJ2-1, with 10 bases matching TRBD1. Germline loops: CDR1 SGHVS, CDR2 FQNEAQ. The J segment lost 7 bases and the V segment lost 2 bases, leaving 5 bases of the junction unmatched. The CDR3 is 15 amino acids. The CDR3 nucleotides read TGTGCCAGCAGCTTAAGGCGGACAGGGGGGAATGAGCAGTTCTTC. Its translation: CASSLRRTGGNEQFF.

This clone was picked up one time. The rearrangement links TRBV4-2 to TRBJ1-3; D gene uncertain. The CDR3 loop spans 16 amino acids. Trimming removed 0 bases from V and 0 bases from J, with 9 bases in between. In germline, CDR1 is LGHNA, CDR2 YNFKEQ. The CDR3 nucleotides are TGTGCCAGCAGCCAAGATATGGGCACCTCTGGAAACACCATATATTTT. Protein sequence: CASSQDMGTSGNTIYF.

This chain joins TRBV19 and TRBJ1-5; 12 nucleotides match TRBD1. V lost 9 bases and J lost 3; bases outside the gene matches: 12. This CDR3 is 17 amino acids long. Germline V CDR1 and CDR2: LNHDA, SQIVND (reference sequence). The CDR3 sequence is CASSPAGTGGANQPQHF. Here the CDR3 DNA reads TGTGCCAGCTCTCCCGCCGGGACAGGGGGCGCCAATCAGCCCCAGCATTTT. The whole variable domain, filled in from reference TRBV19 and TRBJ1-5, reads DGGITQSPKYLFRKEGQNVTLSCEQNLNHDAMYWYRQDPGQGLRLIYYSQIVNDFQKGDIAEGYSVSREKKESFPLTVTSAQKNPTAFYLCASSPAGTGGANQPQHFGDGTRLSIL.

The chain joins TRBV15 to TRBJ2-5; a weak D match, TRBD1 (6 bases). V was clipped by 0 bases and J by 1 base, with 9 bases between them. The CDR3 length is 15 residues. Germline lookup yields CDR1 LNHNV and CDR2 YYDKDF (reference sequence). The CDR3 here is CATSRDLGGQETQYF. The CDR3 coding sequence is TGTGCCACCAGCAGAGATTTAGGGGGCCAAGAGACCCAGTACTTC. The complete variable domain, with remaining parts taken from reference TRBV15 and TRBJ2-5, reads DAMVIQNPRYQVTQFGKPVTLSCSQTLNHNVMYWYQQKSSQAPKLLFHYYDKDFNNEADTPDNFQSRRPNTSFCFLDIRSPGLGDTAMYLCATSRDLGGQETQYFGPGTRLLVL.

The V and J genes are TRBV7-2 and TRBJ2-7; D is undetermined. V was cut by 5 bases and J by 3 bases, with 14 bases left in between. The CDR3 runs to 14 residues. CDR1 and CDR2 from the germline V gene are SGHTA and FQGNSA. The CDR3 DNA is TGTGCCAGCAGCCCCCGGACCCAAGGCTACGAGCAGTACTTC. This sequence encodes CASSPRTQGYEQYF.

There are a few counts of this clone. The chain combines TRBV15 with TRBJ2-3; TRBD2 agrees at 11 bases. CDR3 size: 16 residues. CDR1 is LNHNV and CDR2 is YYDKDF in the germline V gene (reference sequence). With V trimmed by 3 bases and J by 2 bases, 4 bases remained unmatched. The CDR3 loop reads CATSSGLAGHTDTQYF. CDR3 in DNA: TGTGCCACCAGCAGTGGACTAGCGGGTCACACAGATACGCAGTATTTT. The entire variable domain, with the rest obtained from reference TRBV15 and TRBJ2-3, is as follows: DAMVIQNPRYQVTQFGKPVTLSCSQTLNHNVMYWYQQKSSQAPKLLFHYYDKDFNNEADTPDNFQSRRPNTSFCFLDIRSPGLGDTAMYLCATSSGLAGHTDTQYFGPGTRLTVL.

The V and J genes are TRBV3-1 (or the pseudogene TRBV3-2) and TRBJ1-4; D not resolved. Germline CDR1 and CDR2: LGHDT and YNNKEL (reference sequence). The CDR3 extends over 15 amino acids. Between the trimmed V and J ends, which lost 4 bases and 7 bases, there was a span of 16 bases. DNA for the CDR3: TGTGCCAGCAGCCCTCCGGGGTCGGTAATTGAAAAACTGTTTTTT. Its translation is CASSPPGSVIEKLFF.